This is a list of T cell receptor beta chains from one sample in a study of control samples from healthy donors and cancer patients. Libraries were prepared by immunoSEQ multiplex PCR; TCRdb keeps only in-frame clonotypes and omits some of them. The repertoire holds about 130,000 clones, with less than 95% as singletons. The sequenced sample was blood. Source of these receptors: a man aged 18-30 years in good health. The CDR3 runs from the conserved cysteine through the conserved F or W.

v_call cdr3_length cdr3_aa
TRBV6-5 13 CASRGPGRQPQHF
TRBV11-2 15 CASSLDASGANVLTF
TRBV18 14 CASSPLGDTGELFF
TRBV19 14 CASSIGVPGNTIYF
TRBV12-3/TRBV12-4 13 CASSSTATHGYTF
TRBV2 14 CASTKGPHTDTQYF
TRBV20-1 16 CSASRMTTRSTDTQYF
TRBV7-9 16 CASSLVWGRNTGELFF
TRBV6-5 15 CASKGLAGSTGELFF
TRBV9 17 CASSVPTSGGTDDTQYF
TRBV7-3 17 CASSLTRLGAGANVLTF
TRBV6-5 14 CASRWGGTAGELFF
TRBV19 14 CASTPDRGGETQYF
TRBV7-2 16 CASRGSGGISTDTQYF
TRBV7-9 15 CASSSRDRYQETQYF
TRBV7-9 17 CASSFRDRGLKGETQYF
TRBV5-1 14 CASSLDGSPNEQYF
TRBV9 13 CASSIHGGDTQYF
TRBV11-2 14 CASSLQGGNTEAFF
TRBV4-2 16 CASSQGGVGGRAPQHF
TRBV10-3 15 CAIRPDSPNTGELFF
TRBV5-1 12 CASSPFGGDYTF
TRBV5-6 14 CASSSDSMGKTQYF
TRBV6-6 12 CASSYEGLWLFF
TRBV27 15 CASTRGGPNTDTQYF
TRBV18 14 CASSPYRGHYGYTF
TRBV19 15 CASSISWTGHQPQHF
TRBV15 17 CATSRGGTGGGNTEAFF
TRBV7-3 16 CASSPADRGLDGELFF
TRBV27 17 CASSLTGFGRGIEPQHF
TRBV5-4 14 CASSLGQGSYEQYF
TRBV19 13 CASSLEGAEKLFF
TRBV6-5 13 CASRTGFGNTIYF
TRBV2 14 CASSIGTGGYGYTF
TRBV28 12 CASKSGNQPQHF
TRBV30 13 CAWSFPGGYEQYF
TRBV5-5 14 CASSPGTGSNEQYF
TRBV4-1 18 CASSQEGPPASYNSPLHF
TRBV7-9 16 CASSSPQGRDTGELFF
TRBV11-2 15 CASSLDRGRSYEQYF
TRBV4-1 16 CASSQAGTGFNSPLHF
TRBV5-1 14 CASSLGRLGTEAFF
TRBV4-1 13 CASSQDPFTEAFF
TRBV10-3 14 CAISERGPIETQYF
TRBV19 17 CASSRARGTLATDTQYF